This TCR beta chain is from a study of shared clonotypes between healthy human individuals (dated by TCRdb to between 2020 and 2021). Concerning the study at large: Three men and two women, aged 18 to 49 years, made up the cohort. To increase sequencing depth and limit assay-specific biases, different laboratories used diverse techniques to prepare libraries and sequence TCR repertoires. To estimate repertoire size and how much clonotypes are shared between individuals, the study performed deep sequencing of blood TCR repertoires from a few healthy adults. Leukapheresis yielded between about 0.85 and 9 billion PBMCs per donor. For each donor, three plates each were used for CD4 naive and CD4 memory, two plates were used for CD8 naive, and one plate was used for CD8 memory. What the authors observed across the whole study: Compared with non-shared clonotypes, the clonotypes found in all four sorted-subset donors had higher generation probabilities. Even with the large sequencing depth, rarefaction of the sorted-subset datasets indicated that sequencing was incomplete. Naive subsets generally had larger estimated clonotype richness than memory subsets did. Sharing across a few donors was observed for 5% to 6.5% of naive CD4, less than 4% of naive CD8, about 2.3% of memory CD4, and around 0.4% of memory CD8 clonotypes. Because the study included a small number of donors, the genetic and exposure-history diversity represented was limited. Sampling was restricted to blood, and TCR repertoires in tissue are likely to differ from TCR repertoires in blood. Based on pairwise subsampling, the degree of clonotype sharing among donors was expected to be affected by sequencing depth.

CD8 naive samples were obtained by positive selection for CCR7 among CD45RO-negative cells, yielding a CD45RA+CCR7+ population from which TemRA cells were excluded. Donors were healthy HIV-negative adults with no recently reported acute infections or vaccinations. All donors were Caucasian adults living in Nashville, Tennessee, USA. After blood collection by leukapheresis, PBMCs were isolated using Ficoll-Histopaque density gradient centrifugation and then cryopreserved in the vapor phase of liquid nitrogen. Analytical flow cytometry was used to check the purity and quantity of each magnetically sorted T cell population. Each sorted fraction had its genomic DNA isolated and then quantified by UV absorbance on a Nanodrop 2000c. Using the deep immunoSEQ assay, TCR CDR3 regions were amplified from genomic DNA by multiplex PCR. Genomic DNA extracted from each cell subset was distributed evenly over all wells of several immunoSEQ 96-well plates, and each plate served as one replicate. For sorted subsets, 200 to 250 ng genomic DNA, equal to tens of thousands of T cell genomes, was loaded into each replicate PCR. Purified libraries were quantified with a Qubit 3.0 fluorometer, sized on a Bioanalyzer 2100, and re-quantified with the KAPA Library Quantification kit. A separate single-read 150-cycle Illumina NextSeq 550 flow cell was used to sequence each immunoSEQ 96-well plate. Per the source publication's procedure: Because the immunoSEQ output held only junctional sequences and lacked quality scores, the filtering could not match the filtering applied to full-length reads. To assign V/J genes and CDR3, sequences were annotated against IMGT germline references using PyIR, a Python wrapper for IgBLAST v1.9. Reads were removed for weak V/J assignments (E-value above 1e-6), missing CDR3, stop codons, out-of-frame junctions, or ambiguous translated residues. A V3J clonotype was defined by an identical inferred V gene, J gene, and CDR3 amino acid sequence. To compute the percentage overlap between repertoires, the number of shared unique clonotypes was divided by the size of the smaller repertoire. RTK rarefaction, the Chao1 estimator, and Recon v2.1 estimates of unobserved clonotypes were used to assess repertoire richness. Generation probabilities were computed with OLGA for all TCRbeta clonotypes obtained by the gDNA method from a handful of donors. Here the immuneACCESS table is served through TCRdb, limited to in-frame sequences with V and J called. Missing clones are a known gap in these copies; in checked studies unresolved V genes cover under half, and the rest lacks a known reason. V, J and clone size derive from that table, while D and trimming were established from the DNA sequence. This sample is represented by fewer than 1 million clones; around 96% of them were singletons. The ten largest clones capture about 0.25% of the sample.

About this clone: The clone's antigen remains unknown. Per-nucleotide qualities are absent, and no much larger clonotype sits a single base away.

For this chain, trimming is 7 bases at the V end and 1 base at the J end, and the number of junction bases without a gene match is 9. From the cysteine through the phenylalanine, the CDR3 covers 14 amino acids. Only the CDR3 region is kept as DNA, spanning 42 bases read in frame from base 1. The germline V gene supplies CDR1 SQVTM and CDR2 ANQGSEA. The sequence was obtained from a man aged 25-45 years in good health. Input material: naive CD8+ T cells sorted from blood. This specimen's cell subset or site label, per the study, means: CD45RA+CCR7+. This chain is built from TRBV29-1 and TRBJ1-2; a stretch of 7 junction bases matches TRBD1. In nucleotide form, the sequence is TGCAGCGCCGATACAGGGGATAGTAACTATGGCTACACCTTC. This yields the protein CSADTGDSNYGYTF.